The 17 T cell receptor beta chains listed next were all sequenced from one sample in a study of cytomegalovirus exposure and HLA in healthy donors. The PCR made use of 60 Vbeta and 13 Jbeta primers. Only in-frame clones appear in the TCRdb table, and some are missing; sequencing was by immunoSEQ multiplex PCR. Seen here are approximately 170,000 clones, roughly 70% observed once, and the top ten hold under 7%. Sequencing used PBMCs. These receptors were taken from a woman aged 18-30 years in good health and CMV-seropositive.

This chain uses TRBV14 with TRBJ1-1; possible D gene TRBD1, 5 bases. The V gene's germline CDR1 is SGHDN and CDR2 FVKESK. The CDR3 sequence is 18 residues long. V lost 1 base to trimming and J lost 0 bases, with 18 bases between them. Here the CDR3 DNA reads TGTGCCAGCAGCCAAGGATTGACCACCAAGGGGATGAACACTGAAGCTTTCTTT. This gives the protein CASSQGLTTKGMNTEAFF.

V is TRBV5-5 and J is TRBJ2-5; the match to TRBD1 covers 7 bases. The CDR3 runs 18 residues. The V segment lost 0 bases and the J segment 0 bases; nucleotides outside the gene matches: 11. Germline CDR1 is SGHKS and CDR2 is YYEKEE (reference sequence). The DNA for the CDR3 is TGTGCCAGCAGCTTGGGGCCTAACAGGGGCCCCCACCAAGAGACCCAGTACTTC. Translation gives CASSLGPNRGPHQETQYF. The entire variable domain, with the rest obtained from reference TRBV5-5 and TRBJ2-5, is as follows: DAGVTQSPTHLIKTRGQQVTLRCSPISGHKSVSWYQQVLGQGPQFIFQYYEKEERGRGNFPDRFSARQFPNYSSELNVNALLLGDSALYLCASSLGPNRGPHQETQYFGPGTRLLVL.

The chain couples TRBV9 to TRBJ2-1, with a possible D match to TRBD2 (7 bases). CDR1 is SGDLS and CDR2 is YYNGEE in the germline V gene. The CDR3 length is 18 residues. The V end lost 4 bases, the J end lost 7 bases, and 27 bases lay between the germline ends. In DNA form, the CDR3 reads TGTGCCAGCAGCCAACCGGAAGGGAGGGGGGGTCCCCAAAATGAGCAGTTCTTC. Residues: CASSQPEGRGGPQNEQFF.

The chain employs TRBV6-5 and TRBJ1-6; maybe TRBD1 (5 bases). V lost 4 bases and J lost 1, with 8 bases in between. Germline V lookup: CDR1 MNHEY, CDR2 SVGAGI. CDR3 size: 15 residues. CDR3 loop: CASSFGGSYNSPLHF. CDR3 nucleotides: TGTGCCAGCAGTTTTGGGGGGTCCTATAATTCACCCCTCCACTTT.

The chain employs TRBV5-4 and TRBJ1-1; 11 nucleotides agree with TRBD1. Germline V gene lookup returns CDR1 SGHNT and CDR2 YYREEE (reference sequence). Trimming took 0 bases from V and 4 from J; bases not matched to a gene: 11. The CDR3 contains 18 residues. CDR3 region: CASSLVQGPGTGGTEAFF. DNA for the CDR3: TGTGCCAGCAGCTTGGTCCAGGGACCCGGGACAGGGGGCACTGAAGCTTTCTTT.

The chain carries TRBV4-1 and TRBJ1-6; a possible D gene is TRBD1 (5 bases). This CDR3 has 14 amino acids. The V gene's germline CDR1 is MGHRA and CDR2 YSYEKL. Trimming took 8 bases from V and 4 from J, leaving 12 bases between them. CDR3 protein: CASLPTDYNSPLHF. DNA for the CDR3: TGCGCCAGCCTACCGACAGATTATAATTCACCCCTCCACTTT.

The chain is built from TRBV9 and TRBJ2-6; D is undetermined. The CDR3 is 15 amino acids. The V end lost 4 bases, the J end lost 0 bases, and 8 bases lay between the germline ends. The germline gives CDR1 SGDLS, CDR2 YYNGEE. The CDR3 sequence is CASSLDISGANVLTF. In DNA form, the CDR3 reads TGTGCCAGCAGCCTCGACATCTCTGGGGCCAACGTCCTGACTTTC.

Here the CDR3 reads CASSKQETNTGELFF. CDR3 nucleotides: TGTGCCAGCAGCAAACAGGAGACGAACACCGGGGAGCTGTTTTTT. The chain joins TRBV5-4 to TRBJ2-2; D is possibly TRBD1 (5 bases). This CDR3 spans 15 amino acids. Germline CDR1 and CDR2: SGHNT and YYREEE (reference sequence). V was pared by 4 bases and J by 0 bases, with 10 bases between.

The chain combines TRBV4-1 with TRBJ2-7; maybe TRBD2 (6 bases). Germline V gene data show CDR1 as MGHRA and CDR2 as YSYEKL. V lost 2 bases and J 1 base, leaving 9 bases between the germline ends. The CDR3 has 14 amino acids. The CDR3 loop is CASSQLGGSYEQYF. DNA of the CDR3: TGCGCCAGCAGCCAATTGGGGGGTTCCTACGAGCAGTACTTC.

The J gene is TRBJ2-2, the V gene TRBV6-4; tentative D call: TRBD2 (5 bases). Deletions cut 6 bases from V and 2 bases from J, with 13 bases between. The CDR3 length is 15 residues. Germline V lookup: CDR1 MRHNA, CDR2 SNTAGT. The CDR3 nucleotides read TGTGCCAGCAGCCTGGAGGCAAGCAACACCGGGGAGCTGTTTTTT. Its translation is CASSLEASNTGELFF.

The gene calls are TRBV10-3 and TRBJ1-2; D is unresolved. Germline V gene data show CDR1 as ENHRY and CDR2 as SYGVKD. The CDR3 loop spans 13 amino acids. V lost 0 bases and J 8 bases, leaving 10 bases between the germline ends. For the CDR3, the DNA is TGTGCCATCAGTGAGTCGGGTGGGAGCGGCTACACCTTC. It codes for CAISESGGSGYTF.

The chain combines TRBV13 with TRBJ2-7; TRBD1 aligns across 10 bases. The V gene end was trimmed by 4 bases and the J gene end by 5 bases; junction bases not matched to a gene: 11. CDR3 length equals 16 residues. Germline V gene data show CDR1 as PRHDT and CDR2 as FYEKMQ (reference sequence). CDR3 in DNA: TGTGCCAGCAGCTCCCTCGGAGGACAGGGGGTGGACGAGCAGTACTTC. This sequence encodes CASSSLGGQGVDEQYF. The full variable domain, rest sourced from reference TRBV13 and TRBJ2-7, is AAGVIQSPRHLIKEKRETATLKCYPIPRHDTVYWYQQGPGQDPQFLISFYEKMQSDKGSIPDRFSAQQFSDYHSELNMSSLELGDSALYFCASSSLGGQGVDEQYFGPGTRLTVT.

This clone was counted between two and nine times. The chain combines TRBV11-2 with TRBJ2-7; D is undetermined. The CDR3 length is 15 residues. Per the germline V gene, CDR1 is SGHAT and CDR2 is FQNNGV. The germline V and J ends were trimmed by 0 bases and 2 bases, with 11 bases remaining between them. DNA for the CDR3: TGTGCCAGCAGCTTAGATCGCATCCCTACCTACGAGCAGTACTTC. As protein: CASSLDRIPTYEQYF.

This chain joins TRBV30 and TRBJ2-2; tentative D call: TRBD2 (5 bases). From germline, CDR1 is GTSNPN and CDR2 SVGIG (reference sequence). CDR3 length equals 13 residues. V lost 1 base, J lost 3 bases, and 6 bases lay in between. CDR3 nucleotides: TGTGCCTGGAGTGCGGACTACACCGGGGAGCTGTTTTTT. Its translation is CAWSADYTGELFF. Using reference TRBV30 and TRBJ2-2 for the parts outside the CDR3, the full variable domain is SQTIHQWPATLVQPVGSPLSLECTVEGTSNPNLYWYRQAAGRGLQLLFYSVGIGQISSEVPQNLSASRPQDRQFILSSKKLLLSDSGFYLCAWSADYTGELFFGEGSRLTVL.

The gene calls are TRBV28 and TRBJ2-7; D is possibly TRBD1 (5 bases). The CDR3 loop spans 13 amino acids. CDR1 MDHEN and CDR2 SYDVKM come from the germline V gene. Trimming left V 10 bases short and J 1 base short, with 14 bases between. CDR3 sequence: CAILTGTSYEQYF. CDR3 bases: TGTGCCATCTTAACAGGTACTTCCTACGAGCAGTACTTC.

This chain joins TRBV5-4 and TRBJ1-1; D is possibly TRBD1 (6 bases). This CDR3 has 11 residues. Trimming took off 4 bases at V and 8 bases at J, with 9 bases between the two ends. In germline, CDR1 is SGHNT, CDR2 YYREEE (reference sequence). The DNA for the CDR3 is TGTGCCAGCAGCGGGACAACGGAAGCTTTCTTT. Translating it yields CASSGTTEAFF.

This clone was detected a few times. The chain recombines TRBV23-1 with TRBJ1-6, with D possibly TRBD1 on 5 matching bases. TRBV23-1 is labeled an ORF, and its function is uncertain. V was pared by 4 bases and J by 6 bases, with 13 bases between. CDR3 size: 15 residues. As DNA, the CDR3 is TGCGCCAGCAGTCTTTTGACAGAGACTAATTCACCCCTCCACTTT. It specifies CASSLLTETNSPLHF.